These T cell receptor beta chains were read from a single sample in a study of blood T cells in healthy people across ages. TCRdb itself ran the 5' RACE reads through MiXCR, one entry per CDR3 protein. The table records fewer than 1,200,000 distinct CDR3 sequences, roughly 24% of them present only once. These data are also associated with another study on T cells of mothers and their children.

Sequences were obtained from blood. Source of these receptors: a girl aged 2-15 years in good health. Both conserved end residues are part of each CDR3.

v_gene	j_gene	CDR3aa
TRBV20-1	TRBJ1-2	CSAIDRVEWGGGYTF
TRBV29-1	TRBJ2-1	CSVRWDNEQFF
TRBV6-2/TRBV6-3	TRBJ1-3	CASSYSSRGGRNTIYF
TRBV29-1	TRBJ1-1	CSVTMNTEAFF
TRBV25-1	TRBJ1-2	CASSEFFAGTTNYGYTF
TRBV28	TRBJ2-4	CASTRDILAKNIQYF
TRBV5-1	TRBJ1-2	CASSLDRDSDLYGYTF
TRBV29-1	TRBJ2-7	CSFGMGLHEQYF
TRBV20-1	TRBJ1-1	CSARIRAGAATEAFF
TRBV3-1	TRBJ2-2	CASSQPGTTGELLF
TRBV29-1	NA	CSVAVNSYEQYF
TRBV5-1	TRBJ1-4	CASSLDGISREKLFF
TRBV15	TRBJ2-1	CATSRGAGVNEQFF
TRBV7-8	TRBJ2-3	CASSLRPPDTQYF
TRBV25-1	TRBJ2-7	CASSDRDQPYEQYF
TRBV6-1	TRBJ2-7	CASNRVVHEQYF
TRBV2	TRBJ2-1	CASSPTSGINEQFF
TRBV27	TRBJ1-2	CASSYGKGGGYTF
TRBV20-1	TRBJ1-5	CSARSQSNQPQHF
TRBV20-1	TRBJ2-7	CSVPGASSYEQYF
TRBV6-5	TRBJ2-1	CASRRRDRGEWEQFF
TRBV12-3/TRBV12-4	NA	CASRGKRIEQYF
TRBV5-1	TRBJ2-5	CASSLRAVAQGEQYF
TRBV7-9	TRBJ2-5	CASRGYPESETQYF
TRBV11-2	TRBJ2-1	CASTDESYYNEQFF
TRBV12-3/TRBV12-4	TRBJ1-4	CASSLMNSIFPEKLFF
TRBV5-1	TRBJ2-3	CASSRAGGPLTDTQYF
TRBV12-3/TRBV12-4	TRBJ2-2	CASSLGALGELFF
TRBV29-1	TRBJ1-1	CSGGRGQNTEAFF
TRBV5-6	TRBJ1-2	CASSSDSASYYGYTF
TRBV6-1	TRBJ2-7	CASRNWGLTSGGPVSYEQYF
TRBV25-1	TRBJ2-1	CASSESGAGRYNEQFF
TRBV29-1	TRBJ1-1	CSVGAGTEAFF
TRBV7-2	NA	CASSFGGRSGNEQFF
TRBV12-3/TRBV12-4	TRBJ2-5	CASSFMAGGLDDLQETQYF
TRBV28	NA	CASSSSLGRRNYEQYF
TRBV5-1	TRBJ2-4	CASSSTSGAKNIQYF
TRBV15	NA	CATSRKTGGYEQYF
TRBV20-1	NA	CSASRKREPYEQYF
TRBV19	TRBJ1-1	CASSIWQGRNTEAFF
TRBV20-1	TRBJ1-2	CSARYRELSFGYTF
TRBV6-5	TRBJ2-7	CASSYRASGENEQYF
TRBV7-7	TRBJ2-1	CASSLSDVDEQFF